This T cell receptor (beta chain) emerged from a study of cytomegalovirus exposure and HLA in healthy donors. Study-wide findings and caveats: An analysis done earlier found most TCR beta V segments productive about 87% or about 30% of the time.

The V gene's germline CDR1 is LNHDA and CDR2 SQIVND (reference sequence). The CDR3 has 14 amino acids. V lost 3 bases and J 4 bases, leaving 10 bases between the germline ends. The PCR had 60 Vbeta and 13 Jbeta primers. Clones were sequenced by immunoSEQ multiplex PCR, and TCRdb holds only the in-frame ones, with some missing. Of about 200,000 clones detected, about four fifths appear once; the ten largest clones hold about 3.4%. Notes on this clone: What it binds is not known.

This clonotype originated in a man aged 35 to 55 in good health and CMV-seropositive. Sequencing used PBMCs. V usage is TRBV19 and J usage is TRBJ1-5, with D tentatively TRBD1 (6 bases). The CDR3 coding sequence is TGTGCCAGTAGTATTTTACAGGGTAATCAGCCCCAGCATTTT. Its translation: CASSILQGNQPQHF.